The source of this T cell receptor beta chain is a study of OX40 agonist ivuxolimab in advanced cancers. For the study at large: People in dose escalation had one of these cancers: hepatocellular carcinoma, melanoma, renal cell or head and neck cancer. The dose-escalation cohort was around 83% male, with a mean age of 60 years, ranging about 23 to 79. Study-wide findings and caveats: Clonal expansion by week 6 occurred in CD4+ and CD8+ blood T cells (at 0.1 to 3.0 mg/kg).

Patients were ineligible given autoimmune disease history or systemic immunosuppression. TCRdb's table, derived via immunoSEQ multiplex PCR, lists solely in-frame clones and lacks some. Of about 51,000 clones listed, 85% to 90% were seen once; the top ten hold 3.6%. In regard to this clone: Its specificity is unknown.

CDR3 length equals 14 residues. V shed 8 bases and J 4 bases; nucleotides not matched to a gene: 6. From germline, CDR1 is MNHNS and CDR2 SASEGT. J is TRBJ2-3 and V is TRBV6-1, with 10 bases identical to TRBD2. The source material was CD4+ or CD8+ T cells sorted from blood, sampled in a trial of the OX40 agonist ivuxolimab. The sequence was collected from an adult with an advanced solid tumor such as melanoma, head and neck, liver or kidney cancer. CDR3 sequence: CASGIAGGPDTQYF. The CDR3 DNA is TGTGCCAGCGGAATAGCGGGGGGCCCAGATACGCAGTATTTT.